A single count supports the clone carrying this TCR beta chain. Assay used: immunoSEQ multiplex PCR; TCRdb lists only in-frame clones, some missing. The sample contains some 290,000 clones, roughly 80% of which appear only once. This entry belongs to a study of Ad26.COV2.S vaccination and SARS-CoV-2 variants. CDR1 is MDHEN and CDR2 is SYDVKM in the germline V gene. There are 15 residues in the CDR3. V was shortened by 2 bases and J by 3 bases, with 14 bases between the two germline ends. The sample's treatment: 15 to 20 received Ad26.COV2.S at low or high dose, single or two shots; about 5 received placebo; per-sample allocation not given. All samples were drawn on day 63, counting from the first vaccine or placebo injection.

The material sequenced was peripheral blood, taken in a trial of Ad26.COV2.S vaccine versus placebo. The chain couples TRBV28 to TRBJ2-7, with D unclear. The clonotype was recovered from a person aged 18-65 years who received the Ad26.COV2.S COVID-19 vaccine or a placebo. The CDR3 protein is CASSLKPDVGYEQYF. Written as DNA, the CDR3 is TGTGCCAGCAGTTTAAAGCCAGATGTGGGCTACGAGCAGTACTTC. Using reference TRBV28 and TRBJ2-7 for the parts outside the CDR3, the full variable domain is DVKVTQSSRYLVKRTGEKVFLECVQDMDHENMFWYRQDPGLGLRLIYFSYDVKMKEKGDIPEGYSVSREKKERFSLILESASTNQTSMYLCASSLKPDVGYEQYFGPGTRLTVT.